The clone carrying this T cell receptor gamma chain came up many times. The protein TCRdb lists belongs to a much larger clone and differs from this DNA's translation at residue 8, which points to a read error; the protein shown is made from the DNA. TCRdb reanalysed the multiplex PCR reads with CATT. Of tens of thousands of gamma-chain clones listed, 3% are singletons. This entry is derived from a study of γδ T cells in repeated Plasmodium falciparum infection. Bulk repertoires came from Vgamma9/Vdelta2+ or Vdelta2-negative gammadelta T cells flow-sorted from PBMC. Germline values: CDR1 EGSNGY, CDR2 YDSYNSKV. This CDR3 region has 15 residues. After removal of 0 bases from V and 5 bases from J, the junction contained 6 bases not matched to a gene.

This chain joins TRGV2 and TRGJP2. Here the J gene was assigned by germline matching of the DNA, as TCRdb has none. The sequence came from a pool of human donors (malaria-infected and uninfected, not separated). Material for sequencing was gamma-delta T cells from blood. CDR3 bases: TGTGCCACCTGGGACGGGCCCCAGAGTGATTGGATCAAGACGTTT. Translation: CATWDGPQSDWIKTF.